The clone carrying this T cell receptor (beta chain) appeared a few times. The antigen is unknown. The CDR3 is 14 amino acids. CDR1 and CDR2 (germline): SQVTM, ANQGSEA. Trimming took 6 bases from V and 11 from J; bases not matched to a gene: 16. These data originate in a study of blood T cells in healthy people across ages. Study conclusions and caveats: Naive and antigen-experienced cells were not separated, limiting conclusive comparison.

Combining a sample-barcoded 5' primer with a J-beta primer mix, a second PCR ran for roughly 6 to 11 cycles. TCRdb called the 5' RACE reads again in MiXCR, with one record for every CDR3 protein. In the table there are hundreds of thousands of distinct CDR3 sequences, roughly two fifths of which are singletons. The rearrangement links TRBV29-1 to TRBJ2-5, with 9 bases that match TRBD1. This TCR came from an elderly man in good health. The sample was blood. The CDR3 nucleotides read TGCAGCGTCGGCGGGACAGGGCTTCGAAATGAGCAGTACTTC. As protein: CSVGGTGLRNEQYF.